This T cell receptor (beta chain) stems from a study of T-cell reconstitution after alpha-beta-depleted transplantation in children listed by TCRdb under 2016. Describing the broader study: Using TCR repertoire profiling, the study quantitatively followed how T-cell immune reconstitution unfolded in children after TCRalphabeta/CD19-depleted allogeneic hematopoietic cell transplantation.

Inclusive of the bounding cysteine and phenylalanine, the CDR3 is 15 residues long. Only CDR3 DNA remains: 45 bases, in frame from the first base. V is clipped by 5 bases and J by 0 bases, and the sequence between their germline boundaries is 11 bases long. The treatment or condition label here, explained by the study, means: allogeneic hematopoietic cell transplantation with graft depleted of TCRalphabeta T cells and CD19 B cells. The transplant recipients were children given TCRalphabeta/CD19-depleted allogeneic hematopoietic cell grafts. The library was built by means of PCR. Sequenced using an Illumina HiSeq 2500. TCR libraries were prepared with molecular barcoding, using unique molecular identifiers to normalize TCRbeta repertoire quantification. The raw public data were reprocessed by TCRdb itself: fastp quality trimming at Q25, MiXCR clonotype calling, in-frame beta chains only. Rows are unified per CDR3 protein, each entry keeping the most common DNA and genes. This sample comprises 200,000 to 250,000 distinct CDR3 sequences, approximately 8.4% of them detected only once. Clones ranked in the top ten supply approximately 34% of the sample.

This clonotype was seen many times. Its cognate antigen has yet to be identified. Base quality data are lacking; no much larger clone is found one base away. Here is what the overall study found, with its caveats: In some patients, the high TCRbeta diversity seen at day 60 was put down to recipient T cells and intrathymic progenitors that had survived conditioning. About two months after transplant, the apparently early recovery of alphabetaT-cell counts reportedly depended on just several hundred clones that had expanded rapidly and came from non-depleted graft cells. The frequencies of hyperexpanded clones fell over the following months, and after one year, T-cell counts and TCRbeta diversity were mostly attributed to newly produced T cells.

The chain employs TRBV12-3 or TRBV12-4 and TRBJ2-1; the D gene identity is not certain. The source is a male patient between 2 and 15 years old who had a stem cell transplant for acute myeloid leukemia, so the T cells may come from the graft donor. The material sequenced was PBMCs, mostly from graft donor cells, taken 360 days after TCRalphabeta/CD19-depleted stem cell transplant. The DNA reads TGTGCCAGCAGTCGATGGGGTAACTCCTACAATGAGCAGTTCTTC. It is translated as CASSRWGNSYNEQFF.